This T cell receptor beta chain was identified in a study of blood T cells in healthy people across ages. In terms of origin and age, donors were healthy Caucasian individuals from Russia aged about 6 to 90. The V segment lost 3 bases and the J segment 4 bases; nucleotides outside the gene matches: 22. Germline values: CDR1 MGHRA, CDR2 YSYEKL. CDR3 length: 20 residues. A second PCR of roughly 7 to 11 cycles used a sample-barcoded 5' primer and a J-beta primer mix. TCRdb fed the 5' RACE reads into MiXCR, producing one record per CDR3 protein. The sample lists some 890,000 distinct CDR3 sequences; just under 30% were seen once. These data were also filed under a second study, of T cells of mothers and their children. This second report adds: Every mother supplied over 10 million TCR beta CDR3 reads and every child some 3 million.

The clonotype originates from a woman in her forties in good health. This chain links TRBV4-1 with TRBJ2-7; 9 positions agree with TRBD1. Sequencing was performed on blood. The CDR3 is CASSHPSRGQGRMALYEQYF. DNA of the CDR3: TGCGCCAGCAGCCACCCCTCTAGGGGACAGGGAAGAATGGCGCTGTACGAGCAGTACTTC.